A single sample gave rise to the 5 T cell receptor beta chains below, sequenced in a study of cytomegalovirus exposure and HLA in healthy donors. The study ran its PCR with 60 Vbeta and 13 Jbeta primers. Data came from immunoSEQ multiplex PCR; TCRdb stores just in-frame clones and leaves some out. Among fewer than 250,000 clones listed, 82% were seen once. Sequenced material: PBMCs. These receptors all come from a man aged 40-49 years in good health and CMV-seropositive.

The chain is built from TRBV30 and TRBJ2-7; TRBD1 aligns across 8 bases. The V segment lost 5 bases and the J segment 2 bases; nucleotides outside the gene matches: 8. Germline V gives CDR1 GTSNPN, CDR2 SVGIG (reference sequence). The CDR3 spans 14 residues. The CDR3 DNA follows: TGTGCCTGGTCAGGGTCAGGGGGCGCCTACGAGCAGTACTTC. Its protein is CAWSGSGGAYEQYF.

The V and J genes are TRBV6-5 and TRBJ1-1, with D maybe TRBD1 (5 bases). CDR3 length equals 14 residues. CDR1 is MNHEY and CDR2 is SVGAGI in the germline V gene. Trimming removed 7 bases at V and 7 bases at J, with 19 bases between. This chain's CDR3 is CASTLPGGDGEAFF. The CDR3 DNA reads TGTGCCAGCACCCTGCCGGGGGGGGACGGTGAAGCTTTCTTT.

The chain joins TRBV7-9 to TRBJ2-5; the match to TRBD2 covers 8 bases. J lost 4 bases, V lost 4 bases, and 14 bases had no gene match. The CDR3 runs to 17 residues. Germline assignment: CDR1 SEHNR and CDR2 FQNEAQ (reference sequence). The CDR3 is CASSSGDTGTRTETQYF. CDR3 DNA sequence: TGTGCCAGCAGCTCAGGGGACACCGGGACTAGAACAGAGACCCAGTACTTC.

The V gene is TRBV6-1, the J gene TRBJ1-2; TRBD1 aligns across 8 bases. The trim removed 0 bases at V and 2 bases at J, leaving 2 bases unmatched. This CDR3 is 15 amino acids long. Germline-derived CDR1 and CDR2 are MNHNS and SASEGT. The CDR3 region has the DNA TGTGCCAGCAGTGAAGCGTGGACAGGGAACTATGGCTACACCTTC. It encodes CASSEAWTGNYGYTF.

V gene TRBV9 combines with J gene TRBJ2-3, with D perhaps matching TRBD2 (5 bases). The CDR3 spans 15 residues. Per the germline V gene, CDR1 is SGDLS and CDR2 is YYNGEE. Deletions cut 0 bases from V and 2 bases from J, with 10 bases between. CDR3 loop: CASSVEGGYTDTQYF. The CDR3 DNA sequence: TGTGCCAGCAGCGTAGAAGGAGGTTACACAGATACGCAGTATTTT.